This T cell receptor beta chain was retrieved from a study of T cells after yellow fever vaccination. Notes on the study in general: In post-booster samples, most primary-vaccination clones reappeared (roughly 96% CD4, about 90% CD8).

UMIs were added to TCR cDNA along with a universal primer site when it was made by 5'RACE template switching. TCRdb recomputed calls from the 5' RACE reads with MiXCR, one row per CDR3 protein. The sample holds 300,000 to 400,000 distinct CDR3 sequences, around an eighth seen once. Trimming pared 6 bases from V and 1 base from J, leaving 12 bases between. Germline lookup yields CDR1 ENHRY and CDR2 SYGVKD. The CDR3 sequence is 14 residues long. This clonotype appeared a few times. The target antigen is unknown. The material sequenced was CD4+ T cells sorted from PBMCs, taken 15 days after the yellow fever booster vaccination. The sequence derives from a man aged 18 to 35 who received the YFV17D yellow fever vaccine. The chain couples TRBV10-3 to TRBJ1-1, with TRBD1 as a possible D gene (6 bases). CDR3 bases: TGTGCCATCAGCTTCGAGGGGGGGAACACTGAAGCTTTCTTT. Translated: CAISFEGGNTEAFF.